This T cell receptor beta chain originates from a study of identical twins. TCRdb recomputed calls from the 5' RACE reads with MiXCR, one row per CDR3 protein. The data show more than 250,000 distinct CDR3 sequences, roughly 8.6% seen once. The CDR3 has 15 amino acids. The germline V gene has CDR1 SGDLS and CDR2 YYNGEE. V lost 0 bases to trimming and J lost 1 base, with 10 bases between them. The same data also went into a second study, on yellow fever vaccine responses in identical twins.

This clonotype originated in a woman aged 18-29 years in good health. Sequencing used memory (CD45RO+) T cells sorted from blood. The chain carries TRBV9 and TRBJ1-1; no firm D call. The CDR3 loop is CASSVGEAPNTEAFF. DNA for the CDR3: TGTGCCAGCAGCGTAGGAGAGGCCCCGAACACTGAAGCTTTCTTT.